Listed below are T cell receptor beta chains from one sample, sequenced in a study of cytotoxic CD8 clonotypes in ibrutinib-treated CLL. This table comes from immunoSEQ multiplex PCR, and its TCRdb copy is limited to in-frame clones, with some not included. The sample has about 25,000 clones, 55% to 70% seen once. The sample here was PBMCs, taken at disease progression, from a patient treated with ibrutinib. These receptors were collected from a human donor with chronic lymphocytic leukemia. CDR3s include the opening cysteine and the closing phenylalanine or tryptophan.

j_call v_call cdr3_aa
TRBJ2-4 TRBV4-3 CASSHATGLGKNIQYF
TRBJ2-7 TRBV6-5 CASSSHGGAGEQYF
TRBJ1-2 TRBV18 CASSPTSTANYGYTF
TRBJ1-4 TRBV6-1 CASTRGISNEKLFF
TRBJ2-4 TRBV19 CASSRVENIQYF
TRBJ1-6 TRBV5-1 CASSLEGPLQFYNSPLHF
TRBJ1-5 TRBV2 CASSEAPAVSNQPQHF
TRBJ1-3 TRBV2 CASSPTGLWPGNTIYF
TRBJ1-5 TRBV15 CATSMETGKRGQPQHF
TRBJ1-5 TRBV6-5 CASSYGGSNQPQHF
TRBJ1-6 TRBV7-8 CASSLGTGNSPLHF
TRBJ2-1 TRBV5-1 CASSENRGQYNEQFF
TRBJ2-2 TRBV9 CASSVESGTGELFF
TRBJ2-5 TRBV2 CASSEVTGQETQYF
TRBJ1-5 TRBV19 CASSVGTASFNQPQHF
TRBJ2-7 TRBV15 CATSSGTGIYEQYF
TRBJ1-2 TRBV5-1 CASSPGQTYGYTF
TRBJ1-2 TRBV7-6 CASSPWGTDNYGYTF
TRBJ2-2 TRBV5-1 CASSFGQQAGELFF
TRBJ2-5 TRBV5-1 CASSLTNQETQYF
TRBJ2-3 TRBV27 CASSQQGYGLGTQYF
TRBJ2-3 TRBV29-1 CSVERDRGADTQYF
TRBJ1-6 TRBV5-1 CASSLTRTGVGLNSPLHF
TRBJ2-6 TRBV4-2 CASSQGTGGGTGANVLTF
TRBJ2-6 TRBV5-4 CASSSGTGGLVGANVLTF
TRBJ1-2 TRBV4-1 CASSQDGTGYGYTF
TRBJ2-3 TRBV9 CASSAGRTTSTDTQYF
TRBJ2-7 TRBV7-8 CASSLDPNEQYF
TRBJ1-5 TRBV7-9 CASSLGQHSNQPQHF
TRBJ1-5 TRBV18 CASSPGRGEPQHF
TRBJ2-2 TRBV6-4 CASRPRGLAGDAGELFF
TRBJ2-3 TRBV29-1 CSVAGTGGGTDTQYF
TRBJ2-3 TRBV27 CASSPQRGARTDTQYF
TRBJ2-7 TRBV5-1 CASSLETHYEQYF
TRBJ1-4 TRBV5-6 CASSTPPSEKLFF
TRBJ2-3 TRBV11-2 CASSLAASTDTQYF
TRBJ2-2 TRBV19 CASSIVVGPGELFF